Presented here are 26 T cell receptor beta chains from one specimen sequenced in a study of cytomegalovirus exposure and HLA in healthy donors. The PCR contained 60 Vbeta and 13 Jbeta primers. TCRdb's table, derived via immunoSEQ multiplex PCR, lists solely in-frame clones and lacks some. The specimen's table records about 130,000 clones. The sequenced material came from PBMCs. These receptors came from a man between 18 and 29 years old in good health and CMV-seronegative.

The chain couples TRBV28 to TRBJ2-5; TRBD1 aligns across 9 bases. In germline, CDR1 is MDHEN, CDR2 SYDVKM. The V and J ends lost 7 bases and 5 bases, in that order; junction bases with no gene match: 11. The CDR3 length is 15 residues. The CDR3 is CASTRGQGNYETQYF. CDR3 DNA: TGTGCCAGCACCCGGGGACAGGGTAATTATGAGACCCAGTACTTC. Based on the CDR3 plus reference TRBV28 and TRBJ2-5, the full variable domain is DVKVTQSSRYLVKRTGEKVFLECVQDMDHENMFWYRQDPGLGLRLIYFSYDVKMKEKGDIPEGYSVSREKKERFSLILESASTNQTSMYLCASTRGQGNYETQYFGPGTRLLVL.

The V and J genes are TRBV5-5 and TRBJ1-6; the D gene is possibly TRBD1 (5 bases). The CDR3 runs 19 residues. V dropped 5 bases and J dropped 8 bases, with 29 bases sitting between them. Germline CDR1 and CDR2: SGHKS and YYEKEE (reference sequence). The CDR3 DNA reads as TGTGCCAGCAGGGAGGGTATGGATTTAGGGGACGCGACCGATTCACCCCTCCACTTT. Protein: CASREGMDLGDATDSPLHF.

The chain combines TRBV28 with TRBJ1-3, with unresolved D. The CDR3 has 15 residues. The germline V and J ends were trimmed by 7 bases and 4 bases, with 17 bases remaining between them. From germline, CDR1 is MDHEN and CDR2 SYDVKM. CDR3 DNA sequence: TGTGCCAGCACCTTAAACCAGGCAATCGGAAACACCATATATTTT. It codes for CASTLNQAIGNTIYF. The full variable domain, in which reference TRBV28 and TRBJ1-3 provide the parts outside the CDR3, is DVKVTQSSRYLVKRTGEKVFLECVQDMDHENMFWYRQDPGLGLRLIYFSYDVKMKEKGDIPEGYSVSREKKERFSLILESASTNQTSMYLCASTLNQAIGNTIYFGEGSWLTVV.

The V gene is TRBV5-6, the J gene TRBJ1-2; 8 bases map to TRBD1. The CDR3 loop spans 15 amino acids. V lost 2 bases, J lost 4 bases, and 7 bases stayed unmatched. CDR1 and CDR2 from the germline V gene are SGHDT and YYEEEE. Written as DNA, the CDR3 is TGTGCCAGCAGCTTCGAGGACAGGGCGGCCTATGGCTACACCTTC. Its translation is CASSFEDRAAYGYTF.

With respect to this clone: The same CDR3 arises from other DNA sequences in this sample as well. The chain recombines TRBV6-5 with TRBJ1-1, with D unclear. The CDR3 consists of 13 residues. V was trimmed by 0 bases and J by 5 bases, leaving 7 bases between them. The V gene's germline CDR1 is MNHEY and CDR2 SVGAGI. CDR3 sequence reads: CASSYSGGTEAFF. CDR3 sequence (DNA): TGTGCCAGCAGTTACTCGGGAGGTACTGAAGCTTTCTTT.

The rearrangement links TRBV7-9 to TRBJ2-2; a possible D gene is TRBD2 (6 bases). The CDR3 covers 16 residues. V lost 1 base, J lost 3 bases, and 12 bases lay in between. Germline CDR1 is SEHNR and CDR2 is FQNEAQ (reference sequence). The CDR3 bases are TGTGCCAGCAGCTTAGGAGGGCGGGGATACACCGGGGAGCTGTTTTTT. Its translation is CASSLGGRGYTGELFF.

The V gene is TRBV27, the J gene TRBJ1-4; 8 bases agree with TRBD1. The germline V gene has CDR1 MNHEY and CDR2 SMNVEV (reference sequence). This CDR3 is built from 16 residues. The trim removed 4 bases at V and 3 bases at J, leaving 7 bases unmatched. The CDR3 DNA is TGTGCCAGCAGTTCCCAGGGGGCGCGGCCTAATGAAAAACTGTTTTTT. Translation: CASSSQGARPNEKLFF. Drawing the rest from reference TRBV27 and TRBJ1-4, the complete variable domain is EAQVTQNPRYLITVTGKKLTVTCSQNMNHEYMSWYRQDPGLGLRQIYYSMNVEVTDKGDVPEGYKVSRKEKRNFPLILESPSPNQTSLYFCASSSQGARPNEKLFFGSGTQLSVL.

CDR3 sequence reads: CASALSDYTEAFF. As DNA, the CDR3 is TGTGCCAGCGCCCTCTCGGACTACACTGAAGCTTTCTTT. The chain links TRBV7-2 to TRBJ1-1, with D unclear. Germline lookup yields CDR1 SGHTA and CDR2 FQGNSA. V was pared by 8 bases and J by 3 bases, with 13 bases between. The CDR3 has 13 residues.

The chain employs TRBV13 and TRBJ2-5; D gene unclear. The V end lost 1 base, the J end lost 1 base, and 7 bases lay between the germline ends. Germline V lookup: CDR1 PRHDT, CDR2 FYEKMQ (reference sequence). This CDR3 is built from 14 residues. This CDR3 is CASSLDYSQETQYF. The CDR3 nucleotides are TGTGCCAGCAGCTTAGATTACAGCCAAGAGACCCAGTACTTC. Complete variable domain (other parts from reference TRBV13 and TRBJ2-5): AAGVIQSPRHLIKEKRETATLKCYPIPRHDTVYWYQQGPGQDPQFLISFYEKMQSDKGSIPDRFSAQQFSDYHSELNMSSLELGDSALYFCASSLDYSQETQYFGPGTRLLVL.

This chain uses TRBV29-1 with TRBJ2-2, with 8 bases fitting TRBD1. Germline values: CDR1 SQVTM, CDR2 ANQGSEA. CDR3 length: 12 residues. J was trimmed by 7 bases and V by 5 bases; bases with no gene match: 3. CDR3 DNA sequence: TGCAGCGTTACCGGACAGGGCGGGGAGCTGTTTTTT. Its protein product is CSVTGQGGELFF.

The V gene is TRBV19, the J gene TRBJ1-4; 10 positions agree with TRBD1. Trimming removed 6 bases from V and 7 bases from J; junction bases left unmatched: 5. Germline CDR1 LNHDA, CDR2 SQIVND (reference sequence). The CDR3 consists of 14 residues. CDR3 residues: CASSPTGGLEKLFF. The CDR3 nucleotides are TGTGCCAGTAGCCCGACAGGGGGCCTTGAAAAACTGTTTTTT.

Written as DNA, the CDR3 is TGTGCCAGCAGCAAAGCGGGCATGGGGAACACTGAAGCTTTCTTT. Amino acid sequence: CASSKAGMGNTEAFF. This chain connects TRBV21-1 to TRBJ1-1; TRBD1 is the table's D call and was not checked against the DNA. TRBV21-1 counts as a pseudogene. The CDR3 totals 15 residues.

This chain uses TRBV9 with TRBJ1-5; D gene ambiguous. In germline, CDR1 is SGDLS, CDR2 YYNGEE. The CDR3 is 14 amino acids. V lost 0 bases and J lost 6, with 10 bases in between. The CDR3 spells CASSVDGNSQPQHF. DNA for the CDR3: TGTGCCAGCAGCGTAGACGGGAACAGTCAGCCCCAGCATTTT.

The J gene is TRBJ1-5, the V gene TRBV7-3; D is ambiguous. V lost 5 bases and J 7 bases, leaving 12 bases between the germline ends. The CDR3 loop spans 13 amino acids. Germline V gene lookup returns CDR1 SGHTA and CDR2 FQGTGA. CDR3 coding DNA: TGTGCCAGCAGCCTGATACGGGGACAGCCCCAGCATTTT. Protein product: CASSLIRGQPQHF.

This rearrangement joins TRBV5-1 to TRBJ2-6; possibly TRBD2 for D (5 bases). CDR3 length: 15 residues. V lost 5 bases and J 4 bases, leaving 13 bases between the germline ends. CDR1 is SGHRS, CDR2 YFSETQ, per germline. This CDR3 is CASSSEGSGANVLTF. As DNA, the CDR3 is TGCGCCAGCAGTTCCGAGGGATCCGGGGCCAACGTCCTGACTTTC.

This chain links TRBV9 with TRBJ1-4; D gene ambiguous. Trimming shortened V by 1 base and J by 4 bases, and 11 bases separated the two germline ends. This CDR3 region has 15 residues. Germline V CDR1 and CDR2: SGDLS, YYNGEE. The CDR3 reads CASSVNLAINEKLFF. The DNA for the CDR3 is TGTGCCAGCAGCGTAAATTTGGCCATTAATGAAAAACTGTTTTTT. Based on the CDR3 plus reference TRBV9 and TRBJ1-4, the full variable domain is DSGVTQTPKHLITATGQRVTLRCSPRSGDLSVYWYQQSLDQGLQFLIQYYNGEERAKGNILERFSAQQFPDLHSELNLSSLELGDSALYFCASSVNLAINEKLFFGSGTQLSVL.

The V and J genes are TRBV28 and TRBJ1-3; no clear D. V shed 11 bases and J shed 2 bases, with 16 bases lying between them. The CDR3 is made up of 14 amino acids. Looked up from germline, CDR1 is MDHEN and CDR2 is SYDVKM. CDR3 loop: CASKIGSPGNTIYF. DNA for the CDR3: TGTGCCTCGAAGATTGGCTCACCTGGAAACACCATATATTTT.

In DNA form, the CDR3 reads TGTGCCAGCAGTTTCCCACCCGGGAATGAGCAGTTCTTC. This sequence encodes CASSFPPGNEQFF. The V gene is TRBV27, the J gene TRBJ2-1; D ambiguous. Deletions cut 3 bases from V and 7 bases from J, with 10 bases between. This CDR3 spans 13 amino acids. The germline V gene encodes CDR1 MNHEY and CDR2 SMNVEV (reference sequence).

This rearrangement joins TRBV5-1 to TRBJ1-1; D uncertain. Germline loops: CDR1 SGHRS, CDR2 YFSETQ. The CDR3 covers 11 residues. Trimming took off 0 bases at V and 9 bases at J, with 6 bases between the two ends. The CDR3 spells CASSLGRQAFF. CDR3 in DNA: TGCGCCAGCAGCTTGGGGAGACAAGCTTTCTTT.

The V gene is TRBV6-4, the J gene TRBJ2-2; 10 nucleotides align to TRBD2. Per the germline V gene, CDR1 is MRHNA and CDR2 is SNTAGT. The junction had 5 bases not matched to a gene; V was cut back by 7 bases and J by 6 bases. The CDR3 is made up of 14 amino acids. CDR3 protein: CASTSLAGAGELFF. The CDR3 DNA reads TGTGCCAGCACTAGTCTAGCGGGGGCCGGGGAGCTGTTTTTT.

The chain recombines TRBV19 with TRBJ2-7; TRBD2 matches 8 bases. The CDR3 consists of 13 residues. Germline V gives CDR1 LNHDA, CDR2 SQIVND (reference sequence). J was trimmed by 1 base and V by 5 bases; bases with no gene match: 1. CDR3 coding DNA: TGTGCCAGTAGTTCTAGCGGGTCCTACGAGCAGTACTTC. This translates into CASSSSGSYEQYF.

The rearrangement uses TRBV7-8 and TRBJ2-5; D ambiguous. The length of the CDR3 is 12 residues. V was shortened by 2 bases and J by 3 bases, with 4 bases between the two germline ends. Germline V gene lookup returns CDR1 SGHVS and CDR2 FQNEAQ. The CDR3 here is CASSLREETQYF. Here the CDR3 DNA reads TGTGCCAGCAGCTTAAGAGAAGAGACCCAGTACTTC.

This chain links TRBV5-1 with TRBJ2-3, with D uncertain. V was pared by 1 base and J by 3 bases, with 6 bases between. This CDR3 comprises 13 residues. Germline CDR1 is SGHRS and CDR2 is YFSETQ. CDR3 residues: CASSLPSTDTQYF. Written as DNA, the CDR3 is TGCGCCAGCAGCTTGCCTTCGACAGATACGCAGTATTTT. Together with reference TRBV5-1 and TRBJ2-3, the CDR3 gives the full variable domain: KAGVTQTPRYLIKTRGQQVTLSCSPISGHRSVSWYQQTPGQGLQFLFEYFSETQRNKGNFPGRFSGRQFSNSRSEMNVSTLELGDSALYLCASSLPSTDTQYFGPGTRLTVL.

The chain has TRBV6-6 and TRBJ2-1; 12 nucleotides align to TRBD2. Unmatched junction bases numbered 8, after V lost 4 bases and J lost 7 bases. This CDR3 region has 16 residues. Germline lookup yields CDR1 MNHNY and CDR2 SVGAGI (reference sequence). CDR3 in DNA: TGTGCCAGCAGTTCAAGACTAGCGGGAGAGGGTAATGAGCAGTTCTTC. Amino acids: CASSSRLAGEGNEQFF.

The V call is TRBV5-1, the J call TRBJ2-7; the D is unclear. The CDR3 has 13 residues. V lost 4 bases, J lost 5 bases, and 13 bases lay in between. CDR1 and CDR2 (germline): SGHRS, YFSETQ. The CDR3 DNA reads TGCGCCAGCAGCCAGTGGAGAGGCAACGAGCAGTACTTC. It codes for CASSQWRGNEQYF.

CDR3 nucleotide sequence: TGCGCCAGCAGCCAAGTCTCTTCTCGTCTCGGGGTAAACACTGAAGCTTTCTTT. Its protein product is CASSQVSSRLGVNTEAFF. The chain uses TRBV4-1 and TRBJ1-1; unclear D gene. The germline CDR1 and CDR2 sequences are MGHRA and YSYEKL. V was shortened by 1 base and J by 2 bases, with 20 bases between the two germline ends. CDR3 length: 18 residues.